This entry lists 8 T cell receptor beta chains sequenced from one sample in a study of glioma-infiltrating T cells after dendritic cell vaccination. Some clones are missing from TCRdb's copy, which holds only in-frame ones; the method was immunoSEQ multiplex PCR. The top ten hold less than 2.5% of the sample, which has some 91,000 clones, 80% to 90% seen once. Time point described: after dendritic cell vaccination, including at tumor progression/relapse. This specimen consisted of blood, obtained after dendritic cell vaccination. The receptor source for this set is a human donor with glioblastoma.

The V gene is TRBV28, the J gene TRBJ1-5; D perhaps matches TRBD1 (5 bases). The ends were cut back, 5 bases at V and 4 bases at J, with 18 bases in the middle. CDR1 and CDR2 from the germline V gene are MDHEN and SYDVKM. There are 16 residues in the CDR3. The CDR3 region has the DNA TGTGCCAGCAGTCAAAGGGACTTTATACCAAATCAGCCCCAGCATTTT. Its translation: CASSQRDFIPNQPQHF.

The gene calls are TRBV7-2 and TRBJ2-2; no clear D gene. The CDR3 loop spans 13 amino acids. Germline CDR1 is SGHTA and CDR2 is FQGNSA. V lost 3 bases, J lost 6 bases, and 8 bases lay in between. Here the CDR3 reads CASSFFYPGELFF. CDR3 nucleotide sequence: TGTGCCAGCAGCTTCTTCTATCCCGGGGAGCTGTTTTTT.

The V gene is TRBV4-2, the J gene TRBJ2-3; the D gene is possibly TRBD1 (5 bases). This CDR3 contains 17 residues. The V and J ends lost 0 bases and 1 base respectively, with 14 bases between them. Germline values: CDR1 LGHNA, CDR2 YNFKEQ. CDR3 protein: CASSQDVQGMGTDTQYF. The CDR3 nucleotides are TGTGCCAGCAGCCAAGATGTTCAGGGTATGGGCACAGATACGCAGTATTTT.

This clone was found once. The chain couples TRBV6-5 to TRBJ2-1; D is undetermined. This CDR3 contains 12 residues. Trimming took off 6 bases at V and 9 bases at J, with 12 bases between the two ends. Germline V lookup: CDR1 MNHEY, CDR2 SVGAGI. CDR3 amino acids: CASSSSLSEQFF. DNA for the CDR3: TGTGCCAGCAGCTCCTCTTTGAGTGAGCAGTTCTTC.

The chain is built from TRBV11-2 and TRBJ2-7; D might be TRBD1 (5 bases). The CDR3 sequence is 15 residues long. Trimming cost V 5 bases and J 3 bases, with 17 bases left between them. Germline V gene sequence: CDR1 SGHAT, CDR2 FQNNGV. The CDR3 reads CASSRAYQGNYEQYV. CDR3 DNA sequence: TGTGCCAGCAGCCGAGCTTATCAGGGTAACTACGAGCAGTACGTC.

This clone was detected only once. V usage is TRBV5-4 and J usage is TRBJ2-1; 12 bases match TRBD2. J gave up 7 bases and V 0 bases, and 11 bases lay outside the gene matches. The CDR3 has 18 amino acids. From germline, CDR1 is SGHNT and CDR2 YYREEE (reference sequence). The CDR3 protein is CASSLGGPGLAGRNEQFF. Here the CDR3 DNA reads TGTGCCAGCAGCTTGGGCGGGCCCGGACTAGCGGGAAGGAATGAGCAGTTCTTC.

This rearrangement joins TRBV7-9 to TRBJ2-1, with 11 bases matching TRBD2. V gave up 2 bases and J gave up 7 bases; unmatched junction bases: 4. The CDR3 has 15 residues. CDR1 and CDR2 (germline): SEHNR, FQNEAQ (reference sequence). The CDR3 DNA is TGTGCCAGCAGCTTAAGTAGCGGGAGGGGGAATGAGCAGTTCTTC. It specifies CASSLSSGRGNEQFF.

This sequence joins TRBV11-2 and TRBJ2-7; 9 bases are a match to TRBD1. The CDR3 is 16 residues long. The V segment lost 5 bases and the J segment 0 bases; nucleotides outside the gene matches: 8. Germline V gene sequence: CDR1 SGHAT, CDR2 FQNNGV. CDR3 in DNA: TGTGCCAGCAGCGCGGTGGGACAGGGCCTCTCCTACGAGCAGTACTTC. Its protein is CASSAVGQGLSYEQYF. The full variable domain, rest sourced from reference TRBV11-2 and TRBJ2-7, is EAGVAQSPRYKIIEKRQSVAFWCNPISGHATLYWYQQILGQGPKLLIQFQNNGVVDDSQLPKDRFSAERLKGVDSTLKIQPAKLEDSAVYLCASSAVGQGLSYEQYFGPGTRLTVT.